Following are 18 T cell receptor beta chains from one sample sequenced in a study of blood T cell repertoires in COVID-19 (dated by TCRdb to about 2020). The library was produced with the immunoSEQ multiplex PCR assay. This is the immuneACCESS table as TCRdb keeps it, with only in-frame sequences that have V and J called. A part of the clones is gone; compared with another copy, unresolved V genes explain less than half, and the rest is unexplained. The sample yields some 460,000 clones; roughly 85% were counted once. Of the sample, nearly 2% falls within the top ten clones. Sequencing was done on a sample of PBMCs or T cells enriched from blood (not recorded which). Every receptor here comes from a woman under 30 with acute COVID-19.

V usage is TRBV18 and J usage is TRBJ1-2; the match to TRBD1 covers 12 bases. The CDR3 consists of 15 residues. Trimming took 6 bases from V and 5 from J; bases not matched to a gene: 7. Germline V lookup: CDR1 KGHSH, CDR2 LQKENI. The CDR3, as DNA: TGTGCCAGCTCCCCGGGACAGGGGGCGGAATATGGCTACACCTTC. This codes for CASSPGQGAEYGYTF.

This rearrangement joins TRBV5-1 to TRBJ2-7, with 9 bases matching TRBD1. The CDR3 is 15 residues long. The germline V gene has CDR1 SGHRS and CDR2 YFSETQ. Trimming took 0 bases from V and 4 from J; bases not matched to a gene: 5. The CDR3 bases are TGCGCCAGCAGCTTGGGGGACAGGGTTTGGTACGAGCAGTACTTC. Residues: CASSLGDRVWYEQYF.

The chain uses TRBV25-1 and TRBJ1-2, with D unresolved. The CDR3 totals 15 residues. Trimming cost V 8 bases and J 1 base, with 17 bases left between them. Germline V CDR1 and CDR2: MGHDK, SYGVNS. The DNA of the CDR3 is TGTGCCAGCGGGGTGAAGGGAGAGAATAACTATGGCTACACCTTC. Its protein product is CASGVKGENNYGYTF.

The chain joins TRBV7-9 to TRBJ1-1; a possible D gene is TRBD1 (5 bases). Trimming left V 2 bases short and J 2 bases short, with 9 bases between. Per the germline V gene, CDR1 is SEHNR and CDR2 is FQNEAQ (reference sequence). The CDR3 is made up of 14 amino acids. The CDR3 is CASSLRDLNTEAFF. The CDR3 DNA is TGTGCCAGCAGCTTAAGGGACTTAAACACTGAAGCTTTCTTT.

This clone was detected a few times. For the CDR3, the DNA is TGTGCCAGCAGTCCGCTACAGGGCGGTCCCTATGGCTACACCTTC. This gives the protein CASSPLQGGPYGYTF. The chain recombines TRBV27 with TRBJ1-2; D might be TRBD1 (6 bases). The CDR3 is made up of 15 amino acids. V dropped 5 bases and J dropped 4 bases, with 17 bases sitting between them. Germline CDR1 and CDR2: MNHEY and SMNVEV (reference sequence).

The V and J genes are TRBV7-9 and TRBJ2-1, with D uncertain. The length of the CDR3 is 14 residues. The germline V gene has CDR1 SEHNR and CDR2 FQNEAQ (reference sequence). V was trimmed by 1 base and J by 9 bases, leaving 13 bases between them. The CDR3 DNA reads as TGTGCCAGCAGCTTAGTTGGAAGACATTCTGAGCAGTTCTTC. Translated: CASSLVGRHSEQFF. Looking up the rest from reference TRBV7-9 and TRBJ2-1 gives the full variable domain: DTGVSQNPRHKITKRGQNVTFRCDPISEHNRLYWYRQTLGQGPEFLTYFQNEAQLEKSRLLSDRFSAERPKGSFSTLEIQRTEQGDSAMYLCASSLVGRHSEQFFGPGTRLTVL.

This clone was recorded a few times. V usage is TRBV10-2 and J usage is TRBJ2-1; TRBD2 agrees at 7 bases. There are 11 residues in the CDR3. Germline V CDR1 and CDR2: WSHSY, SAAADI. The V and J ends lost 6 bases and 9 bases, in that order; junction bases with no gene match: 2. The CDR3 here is CASRGGSEQFF. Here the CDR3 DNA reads TGCGCCAGCAGGGGAGGGAGTGAGCAGTTCTTC.

In nucleotides, the CDR3 is TGTGCCAGCAGCTTAGTCAGGGGCGCAGACACTGAAGCTTTCTTT. It specifies CASSLVRGADTEAFF. The V and J genes are TRBV7-9 and TRBJ1-1; weak D call: TRBD1 (6 bases). V was cut by 1 base and J by 3 bases, with 12 bases left in between. Germline values: CDR1 SEHNR, CDR2 FQNEAQ (reference sequence). This CDR3 is built from 15 residues.

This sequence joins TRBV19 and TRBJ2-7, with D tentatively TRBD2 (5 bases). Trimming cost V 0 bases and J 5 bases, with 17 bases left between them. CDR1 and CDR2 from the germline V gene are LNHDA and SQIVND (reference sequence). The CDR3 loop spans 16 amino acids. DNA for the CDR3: TGTGCCAGTAGTATAGATCTTACCGGGAAGGGTGACGAGCAGTACTTC. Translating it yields CASSIDLTGKGDEQYF.

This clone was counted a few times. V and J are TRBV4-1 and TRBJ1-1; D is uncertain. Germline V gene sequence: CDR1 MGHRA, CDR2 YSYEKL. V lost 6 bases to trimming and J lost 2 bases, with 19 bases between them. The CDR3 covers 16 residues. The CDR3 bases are TGCGCCAGCAGTACTGGCGGACTCCCCTTAAACACTGAAGCTTTCTTT. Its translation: CASSTGGLPLNTEAFF.

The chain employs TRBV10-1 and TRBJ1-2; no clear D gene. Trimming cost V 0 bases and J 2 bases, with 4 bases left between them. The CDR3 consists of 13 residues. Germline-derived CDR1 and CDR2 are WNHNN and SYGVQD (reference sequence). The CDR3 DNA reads TGCGCCAGCAGTGAGTCTGAGAACTATGGCTACACCTTC. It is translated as CASSESENYGYTF.

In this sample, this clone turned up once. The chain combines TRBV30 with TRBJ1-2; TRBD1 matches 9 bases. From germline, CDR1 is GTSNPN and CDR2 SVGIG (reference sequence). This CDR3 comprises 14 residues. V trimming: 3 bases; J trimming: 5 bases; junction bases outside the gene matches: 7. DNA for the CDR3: TGTGCCTGGAGAGCCCGGGACAGGGCTTATGGCTACACCTTC. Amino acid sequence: CAWRARDRAYGYTF.

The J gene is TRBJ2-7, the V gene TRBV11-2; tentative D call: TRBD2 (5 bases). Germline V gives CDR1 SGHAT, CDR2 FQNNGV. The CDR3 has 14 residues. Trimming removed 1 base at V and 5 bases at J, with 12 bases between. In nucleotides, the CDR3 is TGTGCCAGCAGCTTAGTACCGGGGAGCAACGAGCAGTACTTC. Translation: CASSLVPGSNEQYF.

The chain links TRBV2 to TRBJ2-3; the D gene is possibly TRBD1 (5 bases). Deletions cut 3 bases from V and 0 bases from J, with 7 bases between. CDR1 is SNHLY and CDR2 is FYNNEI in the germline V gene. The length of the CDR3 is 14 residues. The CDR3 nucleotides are TGTGCCAGCAGTGACAGGGTTAGCACAGATACGCAGTATTTT. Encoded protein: CASSDRVSTDTQYF.

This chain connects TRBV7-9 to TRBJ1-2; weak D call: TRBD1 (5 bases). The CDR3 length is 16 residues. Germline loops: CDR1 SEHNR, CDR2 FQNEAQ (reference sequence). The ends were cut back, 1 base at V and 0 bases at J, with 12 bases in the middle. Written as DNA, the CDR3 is TGTGCCAGCAGCTTAGGAATGGACACAACTAACTATGGCTACACCTTC. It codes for CASSLGMDTTNYGYTF.

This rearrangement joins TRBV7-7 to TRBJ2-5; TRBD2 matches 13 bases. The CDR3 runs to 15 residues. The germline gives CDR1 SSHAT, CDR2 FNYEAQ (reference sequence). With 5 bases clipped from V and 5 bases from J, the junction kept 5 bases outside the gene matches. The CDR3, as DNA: TGTGCCAGCAGCGCGGGACTAGCGGGATTTGAGACCCAGTACTTC. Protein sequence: CASSAGLAGFETQYF.

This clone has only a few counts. The DNA of the CDR3 is TGTGCCAGCAGTGCCGCGCCTGGTTCGGATGAGCAGTTCTTC. Protein sequence: CASSAAPGSDEQFF. The rearrangement joins TRBV6-4 to TRBJ2-1; no clear D. The CDR3 has 14 residues. The V end lost 4 bases, the J end lost 8 bases, and 15 bases lay between the germline ends. CDR1 is MRHNA and CDR2 is SNTAGT in the germline V gene.

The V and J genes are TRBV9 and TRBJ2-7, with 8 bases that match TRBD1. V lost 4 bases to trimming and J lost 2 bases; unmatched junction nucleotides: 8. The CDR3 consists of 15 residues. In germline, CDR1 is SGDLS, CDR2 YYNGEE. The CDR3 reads CASSQGTGAAYEQYF. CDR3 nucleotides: TGTGCCAGCAGCCAAGGGACAGGCGCTGCCTACGAGCAGTACTTC.